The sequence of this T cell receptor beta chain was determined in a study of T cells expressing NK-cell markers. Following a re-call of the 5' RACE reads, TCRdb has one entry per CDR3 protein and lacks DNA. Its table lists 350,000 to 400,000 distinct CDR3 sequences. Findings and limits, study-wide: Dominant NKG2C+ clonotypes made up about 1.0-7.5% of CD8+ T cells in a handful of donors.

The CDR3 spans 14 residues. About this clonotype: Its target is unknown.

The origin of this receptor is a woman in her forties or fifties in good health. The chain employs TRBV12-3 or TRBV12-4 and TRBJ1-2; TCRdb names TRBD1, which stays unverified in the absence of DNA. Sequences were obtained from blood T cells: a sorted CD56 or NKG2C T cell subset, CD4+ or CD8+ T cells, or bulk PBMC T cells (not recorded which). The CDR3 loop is CASRPQQGGGGYTF.